The clone carrying this TCR beta chain has a handful of counts. V dropped 5 bases and J dropped 4; count of bases not matched to a gene: 16. Germline V gene sequence: CDR1 MNHEY, CDR2 SMNVEV (reference sequence). This CDR3 has 17 amino acids. Combining a sample-barcoded 5' primer with a J-beta primer mix, a second PCR ran for about 7 to 12 cycles. A single record per CDR3 protein comes from TCRdb applying MiXCR to the 5' RACE reads. Among 760,000 or so distinct CDR3 sequences, 20% to 25% were seen once, and the ten largest hold 8% to 10%. Extraction yielded at least 5 micrograms of total RNA per sample. This record comes from a study of blood T cells in healthy people across ages. This sample also belongs to another study, concerning T cells of mothers and their children. That source adds: The authors identified no persistent microchimeric T cell clones.

The source of this sequence is a boy under 18 in good health. The sequenced material came from blood. V gene TRBV27 combines with J gene TRBJ2-7; 8 nucleotides line up with TRBD1. The CDR3 loop reads CASSQITGNRGYYEQYF. CDR3 DNA: TGTGCCAGCAGTCAGATAACCGGGAACAGGGGGTATTACGAGCAGTACTTC.